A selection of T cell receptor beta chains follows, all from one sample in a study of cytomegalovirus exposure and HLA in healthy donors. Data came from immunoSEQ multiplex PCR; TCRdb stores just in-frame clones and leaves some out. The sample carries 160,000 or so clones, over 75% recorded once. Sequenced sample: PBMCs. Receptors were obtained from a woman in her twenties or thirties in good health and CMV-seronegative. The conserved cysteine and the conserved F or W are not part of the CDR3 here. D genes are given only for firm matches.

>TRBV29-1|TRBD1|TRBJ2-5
SVERGTGVKAQY
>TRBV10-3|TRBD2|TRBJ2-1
AISGIGSIAGGIKTSYNEQF
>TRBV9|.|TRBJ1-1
ASSDNPTPTVPHMNTEAF
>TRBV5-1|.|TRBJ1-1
ASAYGNTEAF
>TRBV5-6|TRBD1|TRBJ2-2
ASSLLTGAHSGELF
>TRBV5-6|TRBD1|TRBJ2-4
ASSSATGGRNSQY
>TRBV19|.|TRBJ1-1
ASSIQLEAF
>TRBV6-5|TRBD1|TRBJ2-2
ASSWRTGVYGELF
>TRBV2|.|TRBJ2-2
ASSGQVTNTGELF
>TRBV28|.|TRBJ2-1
ASSLPGSSYNEQF
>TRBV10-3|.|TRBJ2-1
AISESYTGIGPRRSYNEQF
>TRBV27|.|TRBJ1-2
ASSLYRENGYT
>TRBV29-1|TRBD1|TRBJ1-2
SGGQGQLGYT
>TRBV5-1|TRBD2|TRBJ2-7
ASRVAGGPSSYEQY
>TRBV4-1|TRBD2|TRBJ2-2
ASSLAGGRVGELF
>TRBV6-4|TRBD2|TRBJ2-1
ASSATGTSGDEQF
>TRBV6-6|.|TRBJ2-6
ASTLSRGSGYVLT
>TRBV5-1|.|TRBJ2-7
ASSLEALGSLYEQY
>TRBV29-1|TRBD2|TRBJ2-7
SVGWTSGAGEQY
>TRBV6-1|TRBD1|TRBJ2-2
ASTRGLSSGELF
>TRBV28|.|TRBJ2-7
ASRLSGLYEQY
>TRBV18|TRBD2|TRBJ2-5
ASSPPPGTSDRETQY